These 16 T cell receptor beta chains share one sample of origin, sequenced in a study of CD8 T cells in Susac syndrome. An amount of RNA that ranged from roughly 0.5 to 1 ug was reverse transcribed with random hexamers. TCRdb ran MiXCR on the immunoSEQ multiplex PCR reads and lists one entry per CDR3 protein. There are about 150,000 distinct CDR3 sequences in the sample; 90% to 96% occur only once, and more than 0.075% lies in the top ten. Sequenced material: CD4+ T cells from PBMCs. The receptor source for this set is a human donor with Susac syndrome.

This chain connects TRBV6-6 to TRBJ2-3; 9 positions match TRBD1. The germline V gene encodes CDR1 MNHNY and CDR2 SVGAGI (reference sequence). The CDR3 is made up of 13 amino acids. With V trimmed by 2 bases and J by 10 bases, 4 bases remained unmatched. The CDR3 DNA sequence: TGTGCCAGCAGTTACACTACAGGGGGCGCGCAGTATTTT. Translating gives CASSYTTGGAQYF.

This chain joins TRBV18 and TRBJ2-7; D is possibly TRBD1 or TRBD2 (5 bases each). Trimming stripped 5 bases from V and 4 bases from J, with 15 bases between. Germline CDR1 and CDR2: KGHSH and LQKENI. The CDR3 extends over 14 amino acids. This chain's CDR3 is CASSSENGGYEQYF. The CDR3 DNA reads as TGTGCCAGCTCATCAGAAAATGGGGGTTACGAGCAGTACTTC.

This clonotype is a singleton in its sample. The CDR3 region has the DNA TGTGCCAGCAGCTCGTTCGCTGAGGCCAATGAGCAGTTCTTC. Its protein product is CASSSFAEANEQFF. This rearrangement joins TRBV11-1 to TRBJ2-1; D uncertain. Per the germline V gene, CDR1 is SGHAT and CDR2 is FQDESV (reference sequence). With 4 bases removed from V and 6 bases from J, the gap between germline ends came to 13 bases. The CDR3 is 14 amino acids.

The chain has TRBV5-6 and TRBJ2-2; D is undetermined. CDR3 length equals 16 residues. V lost 0 bases and J lost 0, with 9 bases in between. Germline CDR1 SGHDT, CDR2 YYEEEE. In DNA, the CDR3 is TGTGCCAGCAGCTTGGTTCGAGACCCGAACACCGGGGAGCTGTTTTTT. Encoded protein: CASSLVRDPNTGELFF.

The V gene is TRBV7-9, the J gene TRBJ1-5; D not resolved. Looked up from germline, CDR1 is SEHNR and CDR2 is FQNEAQ (reference sequence). V lost 10 bases, J lost 5 bases, and 18 bases lay in between. The CDR3 totals 14 residues. In DNA form, the CDR3 reads TGTGCCATCTCCTACTTGGTGGTGGATCAGCCCCAGCATTTT. Encoded protein: CAISYLVVDQPQHF. The full variable domain, in which reference TRBV7-9 and TRBJ1-5 provide the parts outside the CDR3, is DTGVSQNPRHKITKRGQNVTFRCDPISEHNRLYWYRQTLGQGPEFLTYFQNEAQLEKSRLLSDRFSAERPKGSFSTLEIQRTEQGDSAMYLCAISYLVVDQPQHFGDGTRLSIL.

This clonotype was observed once. Here the CDR3 DNA reads TGTGCCAGCAGCTCCTTGGACAGGGGTGTGAACATTCAGTACTTC. Its protein product is CASSSLDRGVNIQYF. The chain employs TRBV7-9 and TRBJ2-4; 9 bases align to TRBD1. CDR1 and CDR2 from the germline V gene are SEHNR and FQNEAQ (reference sequence). Trimming took 4 bases from V and 7 from J; bases not matched to a gene: 8. The CDR3 has 15 amino acids.

This chain uses TRBV7-9 with TRBJ2-1; D not resolved. V gave up 5 bases and J gave up 0 bases, with 14 bases separating them. This CDR3 has 16 amino acids. Germline loops: CDR1 SEHNR, CDR2 FQNEAQ (reference sequence). The CDR3 sequence: CASSPIRTVSYNEQFF. The CDR3 DNA reads as TGTGCCAGCAGCCCCATTAGGACGGTCTCCTACAATGAGCAGTTCTTC. Based on the CDR3 plus reference TRBV7-9 and TRBJ2-1, the full variable domain is DTGVSQNPRHKITKRGQNVTFRCDPISEHNRLYWYRQTLGQGPEFLTYFQNEAQLEKSRLLSDRFSAERPKGSFSTLEIQRTEQGDSAMYLCASSPIRTVSYNEQFFGPGTRLTVL.

V and J are TRBV12-3 or TRBV12-4 and TRBJ1-1; D may be TRBD1 (6 bases). This CDR3 is built from 11 residues. V lost 5 bases to trimming and J lost 7 bases, with 8 bases between them. In nucleotides, the CDR3 is TGTGCCAGCAGTAGGGGGGTTGAAGCTTTCTTT. Its protein is CASSRGVEAFF.

The rearrangement joins TRBV20-1 to TRBJ1-1; 9 nucleotides match TRBD1. In germline, CDR1 is DFQATT, CDR2 SNEGSKA (reference sequence). This CDR3 is 13 amino acids long. The V gene end was trimmed by 6 bases and the J gene end by 5 bases; junction bases not matched to a gene: 7. CDR3 coding DNA: TGCAGTGCCAAACAGGGGGCTATAACTGAAGCTTTCTTT. Amino acids: CSAKQGAITEAFF.

This clonotype appeared a single time. This CDR3 is CASSSTGTAYNEQFF. CDR3 in DNA: TGTGCCAGCAGCTCCACCGGGACAGCTTACAATGAGCAGTTCTTC. The genes are TRBV7-3 and TRBJ2-1, with TRBD1 matching over 7 bases. The V and J ends lost 4 bases and 4 bases, in that order; junction bases with no gene match: 7. Germline V CDR1 and CDR2: SGHTA, FQGTGA. There are 15 residues in the CDR3.

This chain joins TRBV29-1 and TRBJ2-1; TRBD1 matches at 7 bases. Per germline, CDR1 SQVTM and CDR2 ANQGSEA. The CDR3 sequence is 12 residues long. Trimming cost V 6 bases and J 9 bases; bases outside gene matches: 8. The DNA of the CDR3 is TGCAGCGTCCAACGGGACAGCAGTGAGCAGTTCTTC. Its protein product is CSVQRDSSEQFF.

This clonotype was found once. CDR3 sequence (DNA): TGCAGTGCTAGAGATCGGTCTAGCGATCCCGCGCAGTATTTT. Amino acids: CSARDRSSDPAQYF. The chain employs TRBV20-1 and TRBJ2-3, with D tentatively TRBD2 (6 bases). Germline V gene lookup returns CDR1 DFQATT and CDR2 SNEGSKA (reference sequence). The V and J ends lost 0 bases and 10 bases respectively, with 17 bases between them. The CDR3 contains 14 residues.

The rearrangement uses TRBV29-1 and TRBJ1-2; tentatively, D is TRBD1 (5 bases). CDR3 length equals 13 residues. V lost 3 bases to trimming and J lost 8 bases, with 16 bases between them. Germline V CDR1 and CDR2: SQVTM, ANQGSEA. The CDR3 spells CSVEGTRGYGYTF. The CDR3, as DNA: TGCAGCGTTGAGGGGACGCGGGGCTACGGCTACACCTTC. Complete variable domain (other parts from reference TRBV29-1 and TRBJ1-2): SAVISQKPSRDICQRGTSLTIQCQVDSQVTMMFWYRQQPGQSLTLIATANQGSEATYESGFVIDKFPISRPNLTFSTLTVSNMSPEDSSIYLCSVEGTRGYGYTFGSGTRLTVV.

The rearrangement joins TRBV7-9 to TRBJ1-1; D might be TRBD1 (6 bases). Trimming took off 1 base at V and 4 bases at J, with 13 bases between the two ends. Per germline, CDR1 SEHNR and CDR2 FQNEAQ (reference sequence). CDR3 length: 15 residues. CDR3 in DNA: TGTGCCAGCAGCTTAGGGGGGGCGAGCGGCACTGAAGCTTTCTTT. This encodes CASSLGGASGTEAFF.

This clonotype was picked up one time. The chain uses TRBV9 and TRBJ2-1; D remains unclear. The germline V gene has CDR1 SGDLS and CDR2 YYNGEE. Deletions cut 0 bases from V and 5 bases from J, with 12 bases between. CDR3 length: 15 amino acids. The CDR3: CASSVVSSEDNEQFF. CDR3 DNA sequence: TGTGCCAGCAGCGTAGTTTCTAGTGAGGACAATGAGCAGTTCTTC.

CDR3 sequence (DNA): TGTGCCAGCAGTTTGGGAGGGGGGCCCTACAATGAGCAGTTCTTC. Protein sequence: CASSLGGGPYNEQFF. The chain links TRBV12-3 or TRBV12-4 to TRBJ2-1; tentatively, D is TRBD2 (7 bases). The CDR3 runs to 15 residues. V lost 3 bases to trimming and J lost 2 bases, with 11 bases between them.